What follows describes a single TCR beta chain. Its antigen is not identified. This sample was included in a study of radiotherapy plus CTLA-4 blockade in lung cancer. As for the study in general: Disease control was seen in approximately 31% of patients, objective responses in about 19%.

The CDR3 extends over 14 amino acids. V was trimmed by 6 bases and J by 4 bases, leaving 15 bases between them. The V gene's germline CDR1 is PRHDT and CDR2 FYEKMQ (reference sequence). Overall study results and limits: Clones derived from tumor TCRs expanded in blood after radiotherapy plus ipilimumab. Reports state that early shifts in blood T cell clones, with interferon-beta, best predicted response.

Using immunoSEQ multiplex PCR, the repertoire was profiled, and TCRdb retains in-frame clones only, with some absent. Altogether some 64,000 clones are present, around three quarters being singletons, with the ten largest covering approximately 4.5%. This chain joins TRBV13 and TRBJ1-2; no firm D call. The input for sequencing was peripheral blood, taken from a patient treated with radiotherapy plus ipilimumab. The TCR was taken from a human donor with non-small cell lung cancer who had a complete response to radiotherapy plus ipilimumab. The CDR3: CASRPRSLGYGYTF. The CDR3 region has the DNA TGTGCCAGCAGGCCCAGGAGCCTGGGCTATGGCTACACCTTC. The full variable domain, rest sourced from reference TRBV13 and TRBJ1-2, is AAGVIQSPRHLIKEKRETATLKCYPIPRHDTVYWYQQGPGQDPQFLISFYEKMQSDKGSIPDRFSAQQFSDYHSELNMSSLELGDSALYFCASRPRSLGYGYTFGSGTRLTVV.